This TCR beta chain was sequenced for a study of a mutant IDH1 vaccine in newly diagnosed glioma. In the study overall: Patients received vaccination from 4-6 weeks after radiotherapy alone, or with temozolomide cycles. Most patients had radiochemotherapy with temozolomide before enrollment; others had one alone. Study-level results: Top-clonotype changes in peripheral T cells seemed unrelated to pseudoprogression.

The sample's time point: week 23, last vaccination. A single vaccine dose contained 300 ug of mutant IDH1 20-mer peptide, and topical imiquimod was used with it. This clone came up once. Its antigen is unidentified. Here immunoSEQ multiplex PCR was the method, and the copy in TCRdb shows in-frame clones only, minus some. The top ten clones hold 5.3% of a sample with tens of thousands of clones, roughly 80% of them seen once. Germline CDR1 is SGHNT and CDR2 is YYREEE (reference sequence). This CDR3 is 14 amino acids long. V lost 0 bases, J lost 9 bases, and 13 bases lay in between. The TCR sequence derives from a man over 45 with glioma. This specimen was PBMCs, taken from a glioma patient whose treatment included an IDH1 peptide vaccine. The chain employs TRBV5-4 and TRBJ2-1; D is possibly TRBD1 or TRBD2 (5 bases each). The CDR3 sequence: CASSLAGFRAEQFF. CDR3 sequence (DNA): TGTGCCAGCAGCTTGGCGGGGTTCAGGGCTGAGCAGTTCTTC.